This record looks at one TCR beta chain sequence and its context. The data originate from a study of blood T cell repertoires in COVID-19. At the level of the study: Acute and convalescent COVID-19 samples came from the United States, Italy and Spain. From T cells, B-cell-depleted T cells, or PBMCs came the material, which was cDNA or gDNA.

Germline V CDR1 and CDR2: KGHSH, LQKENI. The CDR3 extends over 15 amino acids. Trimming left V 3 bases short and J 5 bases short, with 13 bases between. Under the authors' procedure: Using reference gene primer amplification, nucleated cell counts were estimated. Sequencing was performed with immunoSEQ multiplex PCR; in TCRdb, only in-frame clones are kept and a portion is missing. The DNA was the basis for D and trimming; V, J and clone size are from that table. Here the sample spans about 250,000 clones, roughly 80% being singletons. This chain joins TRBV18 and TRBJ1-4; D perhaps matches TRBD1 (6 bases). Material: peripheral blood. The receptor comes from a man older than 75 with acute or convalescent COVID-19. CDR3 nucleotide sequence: TGTGCCAGCTCACCCCTAACAGGGACGAATGAAAAACTGTTTTTT. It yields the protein CASSPLTGTNEKLFF.